In its sample, the clone carrying this T cell receptor beta chain was seen a few times. TCRdb reprocessed the 5' RACE reads with MiXCR, giving one entry per CDR3 protein. This table has roughly 11,000 distinct CDR3 sequences, about a sixth appearing once. Germline-derived CDR1 and CDR2 are DFQATT and SNEGSKA (reference sequence). The V gene lost 0 bases and the J gene lost 5 bases, with 14 bases spanning the gap. The CDR3 has 15 residues. Time point defined: sample taken at primary tumor resection. Material for sequencing was whole RNA from tumor, nontumor lung or frozen PBMC, left unsorted. Samples were donated by 72 untreated early-stage non-small cell lung cancer patients. The sample comes from a study of spatial heterogeneity in lung cancer. About the research overall: Sequencing consistently turned up more beta-chain sequences than alpha-chain sequences.

Sequenced here: PBMCs, sampled at surgery. The TCR sequence derives from a male donor with early-stage non-small cell lung cancer. The rearrangement uses TRBV20-1 and TRBJ1-5; maybe TRBD1 (6 bases). The CDR3 coding sequence is TGCAGTGCTAGAGAACAGGGATCGATCGATCAGCCCCAGCATTTT. Protein sequence: CSAREQGSIDQPQHF.